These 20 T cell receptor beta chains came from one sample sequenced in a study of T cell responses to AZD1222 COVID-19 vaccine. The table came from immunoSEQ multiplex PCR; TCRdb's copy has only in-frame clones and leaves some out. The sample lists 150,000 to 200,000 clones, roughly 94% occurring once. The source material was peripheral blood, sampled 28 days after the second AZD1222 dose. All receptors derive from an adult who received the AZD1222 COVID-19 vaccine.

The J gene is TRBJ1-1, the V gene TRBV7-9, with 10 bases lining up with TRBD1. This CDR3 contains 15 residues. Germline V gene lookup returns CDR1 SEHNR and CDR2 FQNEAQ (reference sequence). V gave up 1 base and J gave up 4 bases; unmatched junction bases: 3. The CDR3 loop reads CASSLGGQGGTEAFF. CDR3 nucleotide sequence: TGTGCCAGCAGCTTAGGTGGACAGGGGGGCACTGAAGCTTTCTTT.

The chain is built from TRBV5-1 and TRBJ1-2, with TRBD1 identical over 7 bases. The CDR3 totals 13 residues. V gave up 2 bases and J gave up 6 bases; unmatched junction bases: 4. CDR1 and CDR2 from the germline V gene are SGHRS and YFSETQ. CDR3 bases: TGCGCCAGCAGCTTTGCAGGGGGGGATGGCTACACCTTC. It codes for CASSFAGGDGYTF.

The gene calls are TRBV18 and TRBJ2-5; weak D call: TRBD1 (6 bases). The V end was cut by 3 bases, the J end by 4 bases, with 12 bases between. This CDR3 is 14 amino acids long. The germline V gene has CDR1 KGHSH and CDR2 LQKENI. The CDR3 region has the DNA TGTGCCAGCTCACCTCAGGGGTTGGGAGAGACCCAGTACTTC. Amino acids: CASSPQGLGETQYF. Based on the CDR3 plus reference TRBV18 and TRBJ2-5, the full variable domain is NAGVMQNPRHLVRRRGQEARLRCSPMKGHSHVYWYRQLPEEGLKFMVYLQKENIIDESGMPKERFSAEFPKEGPSILRIQQVVRGDSAAYFCASSPQGLGETQYFGPGTRLLVL.

The CDR3 DNA sequence: TGTGCCAGCAGCTACACTAGCGGGGGGTCCTACAATGAGCAGTTCTTC. This gives the protein CASSYTSGGSYNEQFF. V gene TRBV2 combines with J gene TRBJ2-1; 12 nucleotides match TRBD2. Germline V gene sequence: CDR1 SNHLY, CDR2 FYNNEI. Trimming took 6 bases from V and 1 from J; bases not matched to a gene: 4. CDR3 length: 16 residues.

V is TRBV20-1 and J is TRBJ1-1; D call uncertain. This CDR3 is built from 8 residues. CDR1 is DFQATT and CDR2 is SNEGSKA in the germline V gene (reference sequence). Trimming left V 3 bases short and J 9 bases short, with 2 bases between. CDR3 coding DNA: TGCAGTGCTAGCCAAGCTTTCTTT. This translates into CSASQAFF.

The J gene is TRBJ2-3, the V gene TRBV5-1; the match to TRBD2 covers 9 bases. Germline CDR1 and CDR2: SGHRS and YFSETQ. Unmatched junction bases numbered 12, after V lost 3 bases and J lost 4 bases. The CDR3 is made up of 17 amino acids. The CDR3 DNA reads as TGCGCCAGCAGCTCCCCCACGGGCGGGGGGGCCGCAGATACGCAGTATTTT. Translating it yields CASSSPTGGGAADTQYF.

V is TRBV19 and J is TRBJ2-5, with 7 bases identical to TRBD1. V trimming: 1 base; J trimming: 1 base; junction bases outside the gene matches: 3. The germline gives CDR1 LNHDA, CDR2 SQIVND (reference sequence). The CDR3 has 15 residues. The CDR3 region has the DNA TGTGCCAGTAGTATAGCTCGGGACAGCCAAGAGACCCAGTACTTC. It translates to CASSIARDSQETQYF.

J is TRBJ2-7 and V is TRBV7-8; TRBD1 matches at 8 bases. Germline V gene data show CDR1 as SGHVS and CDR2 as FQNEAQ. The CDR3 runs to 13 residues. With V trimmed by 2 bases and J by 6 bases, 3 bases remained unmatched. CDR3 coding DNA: TGTGCCAGCAGCTTAAGGACAGGGTCCGAGCAGTACTTC. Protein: CASSLRTGSEQYF.

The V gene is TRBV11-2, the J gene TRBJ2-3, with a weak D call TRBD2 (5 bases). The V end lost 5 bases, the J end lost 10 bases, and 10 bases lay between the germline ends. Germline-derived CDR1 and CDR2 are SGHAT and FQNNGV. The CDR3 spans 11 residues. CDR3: CASSLSVSQYF. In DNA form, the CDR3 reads TGTGCCAGCAGCCTTAGCGTCTCGCAGTATTTT.

CDR3 in amino acids: CASTLQGAEGYTF. CDR3 bases: TGTGCCAGCACCCTACAGGGGGCGGAAGGCTACACCTTC. This sequence joins TRBV6-6 and TRBJ1-2, with 9 bases aligning to TRBD1. CDR1 is MNHNY, CDR2 SVGAGI, per germline (reference sequence). CDR3 length: 13 amino acids. Trimming at V came to 7 bases and at J to 8 bases, leaving 8 bases not matched to a gene.

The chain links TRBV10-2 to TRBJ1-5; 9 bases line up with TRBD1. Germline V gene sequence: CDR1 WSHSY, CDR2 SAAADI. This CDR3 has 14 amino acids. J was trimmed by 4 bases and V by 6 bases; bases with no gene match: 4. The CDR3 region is CASSRGTGNQPQHF. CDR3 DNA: TGCGCCAGCAGCCGCGGGACAGGGAATCAGCCCCAGCATTTT.

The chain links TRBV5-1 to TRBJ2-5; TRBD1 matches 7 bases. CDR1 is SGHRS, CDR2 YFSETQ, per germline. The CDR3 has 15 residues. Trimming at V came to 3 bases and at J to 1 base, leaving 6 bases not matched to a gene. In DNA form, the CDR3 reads TGCGCCAGCAGCTACCTACAGGGGTCCCAAGAGACCCAGTACTTC. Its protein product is CASSYLQGSQETQYF. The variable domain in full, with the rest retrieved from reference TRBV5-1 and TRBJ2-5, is KAGVTQTPRYLIKTRGQQVTLSCSPISGHRSVSWYQQTPGQGLQFLFEYFSETQRNKGNFPGRFSGRQFSNSRSEMNVSTLELGDSALYLCASSYLQGSQETQYFGPGTRLLVL.

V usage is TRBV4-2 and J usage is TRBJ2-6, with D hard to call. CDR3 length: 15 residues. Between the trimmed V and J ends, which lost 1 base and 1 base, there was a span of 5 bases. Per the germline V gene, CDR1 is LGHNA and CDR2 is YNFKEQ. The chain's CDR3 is CASSQAGSGANVLTF. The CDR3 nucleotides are TGTGCCAGCAGCCAAGCAGGATCTGGGGCCAACGTCCTGACTTTC.

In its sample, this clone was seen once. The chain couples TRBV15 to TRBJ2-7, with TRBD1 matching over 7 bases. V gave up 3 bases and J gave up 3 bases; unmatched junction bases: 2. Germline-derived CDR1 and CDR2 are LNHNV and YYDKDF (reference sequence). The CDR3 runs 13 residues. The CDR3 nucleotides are TGTGCCACCAGCAGGGGACAGCTCTACGAGCAGTACTTC. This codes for CATSRGQLYEQYF.

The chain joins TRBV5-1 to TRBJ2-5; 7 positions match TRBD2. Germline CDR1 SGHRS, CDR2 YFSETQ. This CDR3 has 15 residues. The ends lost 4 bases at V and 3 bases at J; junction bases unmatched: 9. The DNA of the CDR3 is TGCGCCAGCAGCAATAACGGGGCGGGAGAAGAGACCCAGTACTTC. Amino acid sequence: CASSNNGAGEETQYF.

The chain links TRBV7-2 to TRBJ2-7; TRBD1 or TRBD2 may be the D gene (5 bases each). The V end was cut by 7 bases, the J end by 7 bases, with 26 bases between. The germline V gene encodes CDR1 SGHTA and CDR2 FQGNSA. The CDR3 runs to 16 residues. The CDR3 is CASTPIPGALPLEQYF. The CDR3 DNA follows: TGTGCCAGCACTCCGATCCCCGGGGCCCTACCTCTAGAGCAGTACTTC.

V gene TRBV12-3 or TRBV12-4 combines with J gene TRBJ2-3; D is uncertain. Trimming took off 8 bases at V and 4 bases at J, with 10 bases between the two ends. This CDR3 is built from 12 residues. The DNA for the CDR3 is TGTGCCAGCGGGTGGCAGCCAGATACGCAGTATTTT. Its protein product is CASGWQPDTQYF.

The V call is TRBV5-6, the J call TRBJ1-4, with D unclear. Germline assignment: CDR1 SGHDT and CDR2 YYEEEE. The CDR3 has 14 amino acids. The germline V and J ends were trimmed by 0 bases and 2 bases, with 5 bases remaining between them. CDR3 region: CASSLEGTNEKLFF. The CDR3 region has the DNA TGTGCCAGCAGCTTGGAAGGCACTAATGAAAAACTGTTTTTT.

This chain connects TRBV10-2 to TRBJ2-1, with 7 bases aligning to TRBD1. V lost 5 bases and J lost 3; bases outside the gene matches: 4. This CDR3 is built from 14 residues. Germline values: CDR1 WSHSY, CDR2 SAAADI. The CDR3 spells CASSSQGLYNEQFF. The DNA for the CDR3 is TGCGCCAGCAGTTCACAGGGGCTCTACAATGAGCAGTTCTTC.

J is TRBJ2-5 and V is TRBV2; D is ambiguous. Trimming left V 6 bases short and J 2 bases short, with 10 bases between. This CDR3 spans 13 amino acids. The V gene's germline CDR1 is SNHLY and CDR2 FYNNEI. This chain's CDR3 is CASRRIIQETQYF. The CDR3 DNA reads TGTGCCAGCAGGAGGATTATTCAAGAGACCCAGTACTTC.